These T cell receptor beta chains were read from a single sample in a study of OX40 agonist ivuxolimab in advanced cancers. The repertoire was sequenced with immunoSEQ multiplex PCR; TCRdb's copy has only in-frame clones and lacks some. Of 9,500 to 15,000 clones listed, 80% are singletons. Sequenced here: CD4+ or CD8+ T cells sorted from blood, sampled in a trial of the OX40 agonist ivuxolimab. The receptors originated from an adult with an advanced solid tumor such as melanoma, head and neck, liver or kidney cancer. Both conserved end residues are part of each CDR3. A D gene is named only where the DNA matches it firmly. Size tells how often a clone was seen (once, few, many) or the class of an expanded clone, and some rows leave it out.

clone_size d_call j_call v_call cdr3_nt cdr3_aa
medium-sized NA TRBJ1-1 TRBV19 TGTGCCAGTAGTCTCCAAGGGCCCACTGAAGCTTTCTTT CASSLQGPTEAFF
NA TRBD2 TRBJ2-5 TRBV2 TGTGCCAGCAGTGGTCTGGGCGGGGGGTTCCAAGAGACCCAGTACTTC CASSGLGGGFQETQYF
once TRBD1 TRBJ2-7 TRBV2 TGTGCCAGCAGAACAGGGGCTGGGGAGCAGTACTTC CASRTGAGEQYF
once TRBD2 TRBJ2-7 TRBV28 TGTGCCAGTACTAGCGGTTCCTACGAGCAGTACTTC CASTSGSYEQYF
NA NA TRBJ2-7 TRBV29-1 TGCAGCGCTCAGGGGTTTACCTACGAGCAGTACTTC CSAQGFTYEQYF
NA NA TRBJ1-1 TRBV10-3 TGTGCCATCAATCTCGGGGGGGGAACTGAAGCTTTCTTT CAINLGGGTEAFF
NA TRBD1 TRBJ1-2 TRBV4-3 TGCGCCAGCAGCCAACCCCCCCCGGGACAGGGGAACTATGGCTACACCTTC CASSQPPPGQGNYGYTF
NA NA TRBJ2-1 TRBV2 TGTGCCAGCAGAGCGGACAGTGTCTCCTACAATGAGCAGTTCTTC CASRADSVSYNEQFF
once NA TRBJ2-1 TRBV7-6 TGTGCCAGCAGCTTTTCCCCTCCGGGACCGGTGGACAATGAGCAGTTCTTC CASSFSPPGPVDNEQFF
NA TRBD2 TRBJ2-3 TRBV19 TGTGCCAGCCGTCAGCTAGCGGTCACAGATACGCAGTATTTT CASRQLAVTDTQYF
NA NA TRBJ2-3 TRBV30 TGTGCCTGGGGGGTCCATACAGATACGCAGTATTTT CAWGVHTDTQYF
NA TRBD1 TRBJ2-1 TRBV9 TGTGCCAGCAGCGTAGGGGGACAGGTCGCCTACAATGAGCAGTTCTTC CASSVGGQVAYNEQFF
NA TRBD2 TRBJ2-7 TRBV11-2 TGTGCCAGCAGCCTCGGGGGGAACGAGCAGTACTTC CASSLGGNEQYF
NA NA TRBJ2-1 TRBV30 TGTGCCCAGGATGAGCAGTTCTTC CAQDEQFF
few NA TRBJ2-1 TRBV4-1 TGCGCCAGCAGCCAAGGGTCGGGTTACAATGAGCAGTTCTTC CASSQGSGYNEQFF
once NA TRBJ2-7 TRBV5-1 TGCGCCAGCAGCTTGGCCTCAGGGGAGAGGACCTACGAGCAGTACTTC CASSLASGERTYEQYF
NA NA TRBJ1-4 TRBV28 TGTGCCAGCAGCCCCGGGTCCCGGGCGGCAACTAATGAAAAACTGTTTTTT CASSPGSRAATNEKLFF
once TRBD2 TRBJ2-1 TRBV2 TGTGCCAGCGTCACCGGGACTAGCGGGAGGAGCTCCTACAATGAGCAGTTCTTC CASVTGTSGRSSYNEQFF
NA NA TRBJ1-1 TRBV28 TGTGCCAGCAGTTTATCAGGAGGGGAGGATGTCGCTGAAGCTTTCTTT CASSLSGGEDVAEAFF
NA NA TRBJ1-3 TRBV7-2 TGTGCCAGCAGCTCCCCCCCATGGCTCAATACCGCTGGAAACACCATATATTTT CASSSPPWLNTAGNTIYF
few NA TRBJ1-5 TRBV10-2 TGCGCCAGCAGTTCCCATGGTAGCAATCAGCCCCAGCATTTT CASSSHGSNQPQHF
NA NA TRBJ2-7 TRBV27 TGTGCCAGCAGTTTATCACGCGGACCCTACGAGCAGTACTTC CASSLSRGPYEQYF
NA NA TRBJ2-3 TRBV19 TGTGCCAGTAGTAATCGGGCCACAGATACGCAGTATTTT CASSNRATDTQYF
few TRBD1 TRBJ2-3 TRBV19 TGTGCCAGTAGTTCATACAGGGGCCCCACAGATACGCAGTATTTT CASSSYRGPTDTQYF
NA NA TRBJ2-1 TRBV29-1 TGCAGCTCGGAAAGTGGCAGGGGATACAATGAGCAGTTCTTC CSSESGRGYNEQFF
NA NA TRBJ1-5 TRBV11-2 TGTGCCAGCAGCCCCTCAAGCAATCAGCCCCAGCATTTT CASSPSSNQPQHF
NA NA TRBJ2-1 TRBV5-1 TGCGCCAGCAGCTTGTATTCCTACAATGAGCAGTTCTTC CASSLYSYNEQFF
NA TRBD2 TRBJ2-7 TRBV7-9 TGTGCCAGCAGCTTAGTAGCGGGGGGATCCAACGAGCAGTACTTC CASSLVAGGSNEQYF
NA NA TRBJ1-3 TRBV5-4 TGTGCCAGCAGCCCAGTTGGGGACGGAAACACCATATATTTT CASSPVGDGNTIYF
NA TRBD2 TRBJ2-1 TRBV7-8 TGTGCCAGCAGCTTAAGGACTAGCTCTGGTGAGCAGTTCTTC CASSLRTSSGEQFF
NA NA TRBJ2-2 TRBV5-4 TGTGCCAGCAGCTTGAGGACGGTGGTGAGCACCGGGGAGCTGTTTTTT CASSLRTVVSTGELFF
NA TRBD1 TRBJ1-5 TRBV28 TGTGCCAGCAGCATAGATCACACCCAGGGACAGTATAGCAATCAGCCCCAGCATTTT CASSIDHTQGQYSNQPQHF
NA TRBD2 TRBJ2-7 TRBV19 TGTGCCAGTAGTCTTTCCGGGACTAGTCTCGACGAGCAGTACTTC CASSLSGTSLDEQYF
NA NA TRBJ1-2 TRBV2 TGTGCCAGCAGTGAATTCCTGGCGGACTATGGCTACACCTTC CASSEFLADYGYTF
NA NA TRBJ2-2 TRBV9 TGTGCCAGCAGCCAGGGCGGGGAGCTGTTTTTT CASSQGGELFF
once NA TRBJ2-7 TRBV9 TGTGCCAGCAGCGTCGCCGGGAAAGGGGAGCAGTACTTC CASSVAGKGEQYF
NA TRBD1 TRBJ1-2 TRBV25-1 TGTGCCAGCAGTGAAGGACAGGGGACTGCCTATGGCTACACCTTC CASSEGQGTAYGYTF
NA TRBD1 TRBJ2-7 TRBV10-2 TGCGCCAGCAGTCTTCGGGACAGGGGCCTATTTTCCTACGAGCAGTACTTC CASSLRDRGLFSYEQYF
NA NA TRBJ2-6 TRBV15 TGTGCCACCAGCAGAGATGGGGCAAGCTCTGGGGCCAACGTCCTGACTTTC CATSRDGASSGANVLTF
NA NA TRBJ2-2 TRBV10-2 TGCGCCACCCTCGGGGGATTCGGCACCGGGGAGCTGTTTTTT CATLGGFGTGELFF
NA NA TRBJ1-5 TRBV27 TGTGCCAGCAGTTCCCGTTCAAAGGGCCTTAATCAGCCCCAGCATTTT CASSSRSKGLNQPQHF